This T cell receptor (beta chain) originates from a study of cytomegalovirus exposure and HLA in healthy donors. General study findings and limits: Later work showed greater clonal expansion in HLA-associated TCR beta chains than in equally common others. CMV serostatus was the only immune exposure information that was available.

A multiplex PCR was run with 60 Vbeta primers and 13 Jbeta primers. Measured with immunoSEQ multiplex PCR; TCRdb has only the in-frame clones, and not every one. The sample has 160,000 or so clones; approximately 80% are singletons. Note on this clone: The antigen is unknown.

The J segment lost 4 bases and the V segment lost 5 bases, leaving 5 bases of the junction unmatched. The CDR3 is 14 residues long. Germline V gene sequence: CDR1 LNHNV, CDR2 YYDKDF (reference sequence). This TCR was sampled from a woman aged 25-40 years in good health and CMV-seropositive. Sequencing was carried out using PBMCs. This chain links TRBV15 with TRBJ2-3; TRBD1 matches at 8 bases. This chain's CDR3 is CATSLRQGPDTQYF. The DNA of the CDR3 is TGTGCCACCAGCCTGAGACAGGGGCCAGATACGCAGTATTTT.